This T cell receptor (beta chain) comes out of a study of blood T cell repertoires in COVID-19. Looked up from germline, CDR1 is LGHNA and CDR2 is YNFKEQ. V gave up 4 bases and J gave up 0 bases, with 12 bases separating them. The CDR3 length is 16 residues. Libraries were prepared by immunoSEQ multiplex PCR; TCRdb keeps only in-frame clonotypes and omits some of them. The profile shows 300,000 or so clones, more than 75% of them singletons. Across about two dozen US areas, participants ranged in age from about 18 to 90 years. Sample: PBMCs or T cells enriched from blood (not recorded which). The receptor was derived from a man aged 60 to 75 who had recovered from COVID-19. The rearrangement joins TRBV4-2 to TRBJ2-2; D is unresolved. This CDR3 is CASSPTAQANTGELFF. The DNA for the CDR3 is TGTGCCAGCAGCCCTACCGCCCAAGCGAACACCGGGGAGCTGTTTTTT.